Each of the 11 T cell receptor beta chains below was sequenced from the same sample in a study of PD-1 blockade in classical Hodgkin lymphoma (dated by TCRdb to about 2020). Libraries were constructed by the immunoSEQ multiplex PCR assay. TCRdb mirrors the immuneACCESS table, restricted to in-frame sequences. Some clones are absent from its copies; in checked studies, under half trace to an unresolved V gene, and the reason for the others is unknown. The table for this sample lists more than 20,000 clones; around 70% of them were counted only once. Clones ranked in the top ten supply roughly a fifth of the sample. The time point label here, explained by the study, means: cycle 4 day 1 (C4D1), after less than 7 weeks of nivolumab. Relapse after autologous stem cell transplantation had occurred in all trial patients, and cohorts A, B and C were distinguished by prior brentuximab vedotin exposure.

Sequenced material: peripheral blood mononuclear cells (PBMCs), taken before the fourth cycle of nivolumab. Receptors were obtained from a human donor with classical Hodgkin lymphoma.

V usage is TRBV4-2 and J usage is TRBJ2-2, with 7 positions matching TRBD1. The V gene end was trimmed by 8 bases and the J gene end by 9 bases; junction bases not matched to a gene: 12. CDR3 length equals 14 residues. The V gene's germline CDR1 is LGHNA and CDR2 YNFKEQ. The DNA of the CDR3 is TGTGCCAGCCGCAGACAGGGTGTTAACCGGGAGCTGTTTTTT. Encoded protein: CASRRQGVNRELFF.

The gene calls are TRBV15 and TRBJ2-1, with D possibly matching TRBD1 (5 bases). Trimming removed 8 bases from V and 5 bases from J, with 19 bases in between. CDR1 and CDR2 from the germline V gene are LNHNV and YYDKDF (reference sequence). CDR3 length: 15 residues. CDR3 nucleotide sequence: TGTGCCACCCAGACAGATCCCGGCCCGAACAATGAGCAGTTCTTC. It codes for CATQTDPGPNNEQFF.

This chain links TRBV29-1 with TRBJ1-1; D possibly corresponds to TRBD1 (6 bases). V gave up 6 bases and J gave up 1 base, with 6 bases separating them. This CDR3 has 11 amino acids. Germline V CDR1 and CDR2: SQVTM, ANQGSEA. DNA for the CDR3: TGCAGCGTGGGACAGAACACTGAAGCTTTCTTT. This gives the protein CSVGQNTEAFF.

CDR3 region: CASSSWGYEQYF. The CDR3 DNA sequence: TGTGCCAGCAGCTCTTGGGGTTACGAGCAGTACTTC. This chain links TRBV5-4 with TRBJ2-7; D is unresolved. Germline V CDR1 and CDR2: SGHNT, YYREEE (reference sequence). The V and J ends lost 3 bases and 4 bases respectively, with 8 bases between them. The CDR3 is 12 amino acids.

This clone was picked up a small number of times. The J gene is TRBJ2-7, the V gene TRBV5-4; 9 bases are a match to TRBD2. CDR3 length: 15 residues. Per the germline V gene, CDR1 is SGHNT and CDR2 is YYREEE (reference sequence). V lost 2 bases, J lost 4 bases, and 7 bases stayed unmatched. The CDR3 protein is CASSLGGRAKYEQYF. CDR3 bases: TGTGCCAGCAGCTTAGGCGGGAGGGCCAAATACGAGCAGTACTTC.

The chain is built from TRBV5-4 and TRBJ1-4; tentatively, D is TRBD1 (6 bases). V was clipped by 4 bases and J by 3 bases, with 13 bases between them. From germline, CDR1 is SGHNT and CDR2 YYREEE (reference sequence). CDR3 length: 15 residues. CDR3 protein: CASSALQGSNEKLFF. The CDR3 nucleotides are TGTGCCAGCAGCGCATTACAGGGCTCTAATGAAAAACTGTTTTTT. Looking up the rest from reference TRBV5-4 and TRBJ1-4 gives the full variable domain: ETGVTQSPTHLIKTRGQQVTLRCSSQSGHNTVSWYQQALGQGPQFIFQYYREEENGRGNFPPRFSGLQFPNYSSELNVNALELDDSALYLCASSALQGSNEKLFFGSGTQLSVL.

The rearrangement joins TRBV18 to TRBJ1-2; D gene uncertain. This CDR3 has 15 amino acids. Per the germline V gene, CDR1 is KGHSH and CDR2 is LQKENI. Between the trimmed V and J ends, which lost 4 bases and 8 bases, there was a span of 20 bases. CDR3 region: CASSLGPGFHPGYTF. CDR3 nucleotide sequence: TGTGCCAGCTCACTCGGACCCGGTTTCCATCCGGGCTACACCTTC.

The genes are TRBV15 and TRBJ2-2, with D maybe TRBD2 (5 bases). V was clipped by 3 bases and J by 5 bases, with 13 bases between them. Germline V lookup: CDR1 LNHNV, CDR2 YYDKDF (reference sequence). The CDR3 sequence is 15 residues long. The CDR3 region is CATSRADLETGELFF. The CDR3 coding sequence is TGTGCCACCAGCAGGGCGGACTTGGAAACCGGGGAGCTGTTTTTT. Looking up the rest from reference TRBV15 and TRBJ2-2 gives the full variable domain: DAMVIQNPRYQVTQFGKPVTLSCSQTLNHNVMYWYQQKSSQAPKLLFHYYDKDFNNEADTPDNFQSRRPNTSFCFLDIRSPGLGDTAMYLCATSRADLETGELFFGEGSRLTVL.

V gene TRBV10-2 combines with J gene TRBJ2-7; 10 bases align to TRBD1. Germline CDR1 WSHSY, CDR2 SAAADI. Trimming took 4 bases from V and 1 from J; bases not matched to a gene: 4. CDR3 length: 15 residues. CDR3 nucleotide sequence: TGCGCCAGCAGTGGGGGACAGGGGAATTCCTACGAGCAGTACTTC. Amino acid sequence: CASSGGQGNSYEQYF.

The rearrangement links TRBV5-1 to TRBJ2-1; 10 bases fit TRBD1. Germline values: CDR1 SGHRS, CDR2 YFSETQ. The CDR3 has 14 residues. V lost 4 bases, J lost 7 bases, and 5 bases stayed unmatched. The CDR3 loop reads CASSNPGQGNEQFF. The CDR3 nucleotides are TGCGCCAGCAGCAATCCGGGACAGGGGAATGAGCAGTTCTTC.

CDR3 nucleotide sequence: TGCGCCAGCAGCCTACAGGGGGGCTCCTACAATGAGCAGTTCTTC. It is translated as CASSLQGGSYNEQFF. The genes are TRBV5-1 and TRBJ2-1, with TRBD1 matching over 8 bases. V dropped 4 bases and J dropped 0; count of bases not matched to a gene: 3. CDR1 and CDR2 from the germline V gene are SGHRS and YFSETQ. This CDR3 is 15 amino acids long.